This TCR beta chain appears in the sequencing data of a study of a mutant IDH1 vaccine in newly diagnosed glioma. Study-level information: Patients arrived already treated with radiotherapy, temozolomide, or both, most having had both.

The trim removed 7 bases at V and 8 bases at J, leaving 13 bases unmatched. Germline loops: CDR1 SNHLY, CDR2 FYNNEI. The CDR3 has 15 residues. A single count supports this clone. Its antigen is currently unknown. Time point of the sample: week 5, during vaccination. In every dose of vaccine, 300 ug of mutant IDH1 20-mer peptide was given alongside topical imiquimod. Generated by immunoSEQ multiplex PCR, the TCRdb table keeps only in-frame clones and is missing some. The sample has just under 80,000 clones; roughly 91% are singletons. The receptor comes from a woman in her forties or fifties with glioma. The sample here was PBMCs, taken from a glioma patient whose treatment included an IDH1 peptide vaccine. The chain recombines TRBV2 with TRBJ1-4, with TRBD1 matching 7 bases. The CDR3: CASTQYRGVGEKLFF. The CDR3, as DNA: TGTGCCAGCACCCAATACAGGGGAGTGGGGGAAAAACTGTTTTTT.